Below are 23 T cell receptor beta chains sequenced from a single sample in a study of T cells in Graves' hyperthyroidism and ophthalmopathy. TCR beta CDR3 sequences were amplified from RNA transcripts. The TCR CDR3 was amplified in a first-round RT-PCR using the HTBI primer set. Via MiXCR, TCRdb re-called the multiplex PCR reads, giving one row per CDR3 protein. The sample consists of some 350,000 distinct CDR3 sequences, roughly 25% of them appearing once. The sample taken for sequencing was blood. The receptor source for this set is a man between 50 and 59 years old with Graves' hyperthyroidism.

The chain uses TRBV3-1 and TRBJ2-5; 11 bases match TRBD2. The J segment lost 4 bases and the V segment lost 1 base, leaving 11 bases of the junction unmatched. Germline V lookup: CDR1 LGHDT, CDR2 YNNKEL (reference sequence). The CDR3 length is 18 residues. The chain's CDR3 is CASSQGQVGTSGRETQYF. The CDR3 DNA sequence: TGTGCCAGCAGCCAAGGACAGGTGGGGACTAGCGGAAGAGAGACCCAGTACTTC.

This clonotype was picked up many times. The chain links TRBV10-3 to TRBJ2-7, with D unclear. Germline CDR1 is ENHRY and CDR2 is SYGVKD. The CDR3 spans 12 residues. V lost 7 bases and J lost 3, with 10 bases in between. This CDR3 is CAITPEDYEQYF. In DNA form, the CDR3 reads TGTGCCATCACCCCCGAGGACTACGAGCAGTACTTC.

This clonotype has a count of ten or more. The CDR3 nucleotides read TGCAGTGCCTCAACCGGGACTAGCGGTGTGGATACGCAGTATTTT. Its protein is CSASTGTSGVDTQYF. The rearrangement joins TRBV20-1 to TRBJ2-3, with 11 bases lining up with TRBD2. CDR3 size: 15 residues. V lost 6 bases and J lost 6; bases outside the gene matches: 11. Per germline, CDR1 DFQATT and CDR2 SNEGSKA (reference sequence).

The chain couples TRBV20-1 to TRBJ2-3; TRBD1 matches 7 bases. V trimming: 5 bases; J trimming: 0 bases; junction bases outside the gene matches: 11. Germline V gene lookup returns CDR1 DFQATT and CDR2 SNEGSKA (reference sequence). The CDR3 sequence is 16 residues long. Here the CDR3 DNA reads TGCAGTGCTTCCCTACGACAGGGTGCCAGCACAGATACGCAGTATTTT. Protein: CSASLRQGASTDTQYF.

This clonotype was detected ten times or more. This chain uses TRBV27 with TRBJ2-5; TRBD1 matches at 9 bases. Trimming cost V 4 bases and J 3 bases; bases outside gene matches: 6. Germline lookup yields CDR1 MNHEY and CDR2 SMNVEV (reference sequence). The CDR3 length is 15 residues. Written as DNA, the CDR3 is TGTGCCAGCAGTTCCCGGACAGGGGAGGAAGAGACCCAGTACTTC. Translation: CASSSRTGEEETQYF.

This clonotype was observed a handful of times. The genes are TRBV11-2 and TRBJ1-2; D unresolved. The CDR3 extends over 13 amino acids. CDR1 and CDR2 from the germline V gene are SGHAT and FQNNGV. The ends were cut back, 3 bases at V and 6 bases at J, with 11 bases in the middle. The CDR3 region has the DNA TGTGCCAGCAGCTTCCCTGACACGGATGGCTACACCTTC. As protein: CASSFPDTDGYTF. Using reference TRBV11-2 and TRBJ1-2 for the parts outside the CDR3, the full variable domain is EAGVAQSPRYKIIEKRQSVAFWCNPISGHATLYWYQQILGQGPKLLIQFQNNGVVDDSQLPKDRFSAERLKGVDSTLKIQPAKLEDSAVYLCASSFPDTDGYTFGSGTRLTVV.

The V and J genes are TRBV19 and TRBJ2-3, with TRBD1 matching 9 bases. The CDR3 has 15 residues. Germline lookup yields CDR1 LNHDA and CDR2 SQIVND (reference sequence). The V gene end was trimmed by 3 bases and the J gene end by 5 bases; junction bases not matched to a gene: 6. CDR3 in amino acids: CASSILGQGGDTQYF. CDR3 in DNA: TGTGCCAGTAGTATCCTGGGACAGGGAGGAGATACGCAGTATTTT. Full variable domain (missing parts from reference TRBV19 and TRBJ2-3): DGGITQSPKYLFRKEGQNVTLSCEQNLNHDAMYWYRQDPGQGLRLIYYSQIVNDFQKGDIAEGYSVSREKKESFPLTVTSAQKNPTAFYLCASSILGQGGDTQYFGPGTRLTVL.

In its sample, this clonotype was seen many times. This sequence joins TRBV3-1 and TRBJ2-1; 11 bases fit TRBD2. The germline V gene has CDR1 LGHDT and CDR2 YNNKEL (reference sequence). V lost 3 bases and J lost 6; bases outside the gene matches: 7. The CDR3 has 16 residues. The DNA of the CDR3 is TGTGCCAGCAGCCAGTTAGCGGGAGGGAGTGGCAATGAGCAGTTCTTC. Its protein is CASSQLAGGSGNEQFF.

Regarding this clonotype: Mismatch with germline at one junction end may stem from a read error. V usage is TRBV2 and J usage is TRBJ2-3, with TRBD2 identical over 14 bases. CDR3 length: 16 residues. Germline V lookup: CDR1 SNHLY, CDR2 FYNNEI. The DNA of the CDR3 is TGTGCCAGCAGTAAGGGGACTAGCGGGAGTCCAGATATGCAGTATTTT. Residues: CASSKGTSGSPDMQYF. Using reference TRBV2 and TRBJ2-3 for the parts outside the CDR3, the full variable domain is EPEVTQTPSHQVTQMGQEVILRCVPISNHLYFYWYRQILGQKVEFLVSFYNNEISEKSEIFDDQFSVERPDGSNFTLKIRSTKLEDSAMYFCASSKGTSGSPDMQYFGPGTRLTVL.

The rearrangement uses TRBV25-1 and TRBJ2-1; D is ambiguous. V gave up 4 bases and J gave up 4 bases, with 5 bases separating them. This CDR3 is 12 amino acids long. Looked up from germline, CDR1 is MGHDK and CDR2 is SYGVNS. The CDR3 protein is CASSVGYNEQFF. CDR3 DNA sequence: TGTGCCAGCAGTGTCGGGTACAATGAGCAGTTCTTC.

The chain's CDR3 is CAVSGTGQTGELFF. Here the CDR3 DNA reads TGTGCCGTCTCCGGGACAGGCCAAACCGGGGAGCTGTTTTTT. The J gene is TRBJ2-2, the V gene TRBV24-1; TRBD1 agrees at 8 bases. V shed 12 bases and J 5 bases; nucleotides not matched to a gene: 10. CDR1 is KGHDR and CDR2 is SFDVKD in the germline V gene. The CDR3 runs to 14 residues.

This clonotype was recorded many times. The gene calls are TRBV12-3 or TRBV12-4 and TRBJ2-1, with 7 bases fitting TRBD1. Unmatched junction bases numbered 5, after V lost 7 bases and J lost 8 bases. This CDR3 has 12 residues. The CDR3 bases are TGTGCCAGCACCGACAGGGCGCATGAGCAGTTCTTC. Protein product: CASTDRAHEQFF.

The rearrangement joins TRBV28 to TRBJ2-2; D perhaps matches TRBD2 (5 bases). The CDR3 is 17 amino acids. The germline gives CDR1 MDHEN, CDR2 SYDVKM. Between the trimmed V and J ends, which lost 1 base and 6 bases, there was a span of 18 bases. The DNA for the CDR3 is TGTGCCAGCAGTTTATCCCAACTGAGTTGGGGAGCCGGGGAGCTGTTTTTT. Protein sequence: CASSLSQLSWGAGELFF. Full variable domain (outside the CDR3, taken from reference TRBV28 and TRBJ2-2): DVKVTQSSRYLVKRTGEKVFLECVQDMDHENMFWYRQDPGLGLRLIYFSYDVKMKEKGDIPEGYSVSREKKERFSLILESASTNQTSMYLCASSLSQLSWGAGELFFGEGSRLTVL.

The gene calls are TRBV6-5 and TRBJ2-1, with D possibly TRBD2 on 6 matching bases. The length of the CDR3 is 15 residues. CDR1 is MNHEY, CDR2 SVGAGI, per germline. Deletions cut 7 bases from V and 7 bases from J, with 20 bases between. CDR3 nucleotide sequence: TGTGCCAGCATTAGTTGGGGGAGGAAGGGTAATGAGCAGTTCTTC. Protein: CASISWGRKGNEQFF.

This chain connects TRBV5-1 to TRBJ2-7, with TRBD2 as a possible D gene (5 bases). V lost 5 bases and J lost 2, with 11 bases in between. This CDR3 has 13 amino acids. In germline, CDR1 is SGHRS, CDR2 YFSETQ. The CDR3 DNA is TGCGCCAGCAGATTTGACTATCCCTACGAGCAGTACTTC. Encoded protein: CASRFDYPYEQYF.

The CDR3: CASSGLAASETQYF. CDR3 DNA: TGTGCCAGCTCCGGACTAGCGGCTTCTGAGACCCAGTACTTC. The chain employs TRBV7-2 and TRBJ2-5; 10 bases align to TRBD2. V dropped 8 bases and J dropped 5; count of bases not matched to a gene: 8. CDR1 and CDR2 (germline): SGHTA, FQGNSA. CDR3 size: 14 residues. Complete variable domain (other parts from reference TRBV7-2 and TRBJ2-5): GAGVSQSPSNKVTEKGKDVELRCDPISGHTALYWYRQSLGQGLEFLIYFQGNSAPDKSGLPSDRFSAERTGGSVSTLTIQRTQQEDSAVYLCASSGLAASETQYFGPGTRLLVL.

This clonotype came up a few times. The chain has TRBV29-1 and TRBJ2-7, with 9 bases identical to TRBD1. Trimming took 7 bases from V and 1 from J; bases not matched to a gene: 8. The CDR3 extends over 14 amino acids. Germline values: CDR1 SQVTM, CDR2 ANQGSEA. CDR3 residues: CSAVGDRASYEQYF. The CDR3 DNA sequence: TGCAGCGCCGTGGGGGACAGGGCTTCCTACGAGCAGTACTTC.

This clonotype was counted a single time. The chain links TRBV5-1 to TRBJ2-2; TRBD1 aligns across 9 bases. The CDR3 spans 15 residues. V dropped 0 bases and J dropped 4; count of bases not matched to a gene: 1. Germline V gives CDR1 SGHRS, CDR2 YFSETQ. The CDR3 protein is CASSLGDRVTGELFF. CDR3 nucleotides: TGCGCCAGCAGCTTGGGGGACAGGGTCACCGGGGAGCTGTTTTTT.

The genes are TRBV5-4 and TRBJ2-7; D perhaps matches TRBD2 (6 bases). The CDR3 extends over 13 amino acids. V shed 0 bases and J shed 5 bases, with 9 bases lying between them. CDR1 and CDR2 (germline): SGHNT, YYREEE (reference sequence). CDR3 sequence (DNA): TGTGCCAGCAGCTTGGAGCAGCGGGACGAGCAGTACTTC. Amino acids: CASSLEQRDEQYF. Filled out from reference TRBV5-4 and TRBJ2-7, the complete variable domain reads ETGVTQSPTHLIKTRGQQVTLRCSSQSGHNTVSWYQQALGQGPQFIFQYYREEENGRGNFPPRFSGLQFPNYSSELNVNALELDDSALYLCASSLEQRDEQYFGPGTRLTVT.

The chain has TRBV9 and TRBJ1-5; 7 nucleotides line up with TRBD1. Germline CDR1 is SGDLS and CDR2 is YYNGEE. The junction had 7 bases not matched to a gene; V was cut back by 3 bases and J by 4 bases. The CDR3 has 15 amino acids. Here the CDR3 DNA reads TGTGCCAGCAGCGCTAGGGACAGCCAGAATCAGCCCCAGCATTTT. Translated: CASSARDSQNQPQHF.

The gene calls are TRBV12-5 and TRBJ2-1, with D maybe TRBD2 (6 bases). Trimming removed 4 bases from V and 1 base from J, with 14 bases in between. Per the germline V gene, CDR1 is LGHNT and CDR2 is FRNRAP. This CDR3 is 16 amino acids long. The CDR3 region is CASGWVGGSSYNEQFF. CDR3 coding DNA: TGTGCTAGTGGTTGGGTTGGGGGGAGTTCCTACAATGAGCAGTTCTTC.

This clonotype was counted many times. The chain links TRBV30 to TRBJ1-1; tentative D call: TRBD1 (6 bases). There are 14 residues in the CDR3. From germline, CDR1 is GTSNPN and CDR2 SVGIG (reference sequence). The ends were cut back, 3 bases at V and 4 bases at J, with 15 bases in the middle. This CDR3 is CAWRAQGHGTEAFF. The CDR3, as DNA: TGTGCCTGGAGAGCCCAGGGGCACGGCACTGAAGCTTTCTTT.

Only a few counts were recorded for this clonotype. The chain recombines TRBV29-1 with TRBJ2-2; no definite D call. Germline CDR1 and CDR2: SQVTM and ANQGSEA. CDR3 length: 11 amino acids. V dropped 7 bases and J dropped 6 bases, with 9 bases sitting between them. CDR3 residues: CSATVSGELFF. The CDR3 region has the DNA TGCAGCGCCACGGTCTCCGGGGAGCTGTTTTTT.